This is a list of T cell receptor beta chains from one sample in a study of OX40 agonist ivuxolimab in advanced cancers. Some clones are missing from TCRdb's copy, which holds only in-frame ones; the method was immunoSEQ multiplex PCR. The repertoire includes roughly 67,000 clones, over 75% of them detected once, and about 5.5% sits in the top ten. Sample: CD4+ or CD8+ T cells sorted from blood, taken in a trial of the OX40 agonist ivuxolimab. These receptor sequences come from an adult with an advanced solid tumor such as melanoma, head and neck, liver or kidney cancer. Each CDR3 is given with its conserved first and last residue. A D gene is named only where the DNA matches it firmly. Not all rows give a size; the values are once, few, many and, for expanded clones, a class.

cdr3_nt: TGTGCCAGCAGTCCGACCACCGACATGTACAATGAGCAGTTCTTC
cdr3_aa: CASSPTTDMYNEQFF
v_call: TRBV28
clone_size: -
d_call: -
j_call: TRBJ2-1

cdr3_nt: TGTGCCAGCAGCTTAGTAGTAAGCGGGGGGGCGAGGGATACGCAGTATTTT
cdr3_aa: CASSLVVSGGARDTQYF
v_call: TRBV7-2
clone_size: -
d_call: TRBD2
j_call: TRBJ2-3

cdr3_nt: TGCGCCAGCAGCCGGGGTGAGACCGGGGAGCTGTTTTTT
cdr3_aa: CASSRGETGELFF
v_call: TRBV5-1
clone_size: -
d_call: -
j_call: TRBJ2-2

cdr3_nt: TGTGCCAGCTCGCGGACGGCGAACACCGGGGAGCTGTTTTTT
cdr3_aa: CASSRTANTGELFF
v_call: TRBV18
clone_size: -
d_call: -
j_call: TRBJ2-2

cdr3_nt: TGTGCCAGCAGTTACTCAGGCGACGAGCAGTACTTC
cdr3_aa: CASSYSGDEQYF
v_call: TRBV6-5
clone_size: few
d_call: -
j_call: TRBJ2-7

cdr3_nt: TGTGCCATCAGTGGGGTAGCGGGAAATGAGCAGTTCTTC
cdr3_aa: CAISGVAGNEQFF
v_call: TRBV10-3
clone_size: -
d_call: TRBD2
j_call: TRBJ2-1

cdr3_nt: TGTGCCAGTAGTATAGATCCCTACATCCTGGAGTATGGCTACACCTTC
cdr3_aa: CASSIDPYILEYGYTF
v_call: TRBV19
clone_size: -
d_call: -
j_call: TRBJ1-2

cdr3_nt: TGCGCCAGCAGCCCATTTCTAGCGGGAGGTTGGGATACGCAGTATTTT
cdr3_aa: CASSPFLAGGWDTQYF
v_call: TRBV4-3
clone_size: -
d_call: TRBD2
j_call: TRBJ2-3

cdr3_nt: TGTGCCAGCAGTGCTTGGGGGACAGGGTGGCAGTTCTTC
cdr3_aa: CASSAWGTGWQFF
v_call: TRBV6-1
clone_size: -
d_call: TRBD1
j_call: TRBJ2-1

cdr3_nt: TGTGCCAGCAGCTTAGCTCCTAGCGGGGGGCCGTTTCAAGAGACCCAGTACTTC
cdr3_aa: CASSLAPSGGPFQETQYF
v_call: TRBV7-2
clone_size: -
d_call: TRBD2
j_call: TRBJ2-5

cdr3_nt: TGTGCCAGCAGCACCCCGGGACTAGCGGGAGGGCCTTACAATGAGCAGTTCTTC
cdr3_aa: CASSTPGLAGGPYNEQFF
v_call: TRBV7-9
clone_size: -
d_call: TRBD2
j_call: TRBJ2-1

cdr3_nt: TGCGCCAGCAGCTTCGGAGGGCCTAGAGAGACCCAGTACTTC
cdr3_aa: CASSFGGPRETQYF
v_call: TRBV5-1
clone_size: -
d_call: -
j_call: TRBJ2-5

cdr3_nt: TGTGCCAGCGAAGGGGGGACTAGCGATTACAATGAGCAGTTCTTC
cdr3_aa: CASEGGTSDYNEQFF
v_call: TRBV28
clone_size: -
d_call: TRBD2
j_call: TRBJ2-1

cdr3_nt: TGTGCCAGTAGTATGGGGCAGGGTGTGGGAGAGCAGTTCTTC
cdr3_aa: CASSMGQGVGEQFF
v_call: TRBV19
clone_size: once
d_call: -
j_call: TRBJ2-1

cdr3_nt: TGCACCAGCAGCCAAGACTGGCCGAGCCGTGGCACAGATACGCAGTATTTT
cdr3_aa: CTSSQDWPSRGTDTQYF
v_call: TRBV1
clone_size: -
d_call: -
j_call: TRBJ2-3

cdr3_nt: TGTGCCAGCAGCTTAGAATGGGATACTGAAGCTTTCTTT
cdr3_aa: CASSLEWDTEAFF
v_call: TRBV11-1
clone_size: -
d_call: -
j_call: TRBJ1-1

cdr3_nt: TGTGCCAGCAGTTACGGGCTAGCGGGGGGTGAGACCCAGTACTTC
cdr3_aa: CASSYGLAGGETQYF
v_call: TRBV6-5
clone_size: -
d_call: TRBD2
j_call: TRBJ2-5

cdr3_nt: TGTGCCAGCAGTTACTCAGGGAATGGCTACACCTTC
cdr3_aa: CASSYSGNGYTF
v_call: TRBV6-5
clone_size: -
d_call: -
j_call: TRBJ1-2

cdr3_nt: TGCGCCAGCAGTGAGCTCGGTCGACTAGCGGGAGGATCCGATACGCAGTATTTT
cdr3_aa: CASSELGRLAGGSDTQYF
v_call: TRBV10-2
clone_size: once
d_call: TRBD2
j_call: TRBJ2-3

cdr3_nt: TGTGCCAGCAGACAAGATGACAGGGCGAATTCACCCCTCCACTTT
cdr3_aa: CASRQDDRANSPLHF
v_call: TRBV6-6
clone_size: few
d_call: TRBD1
j_call: TRBJ1-6

cdr3_nt: TGTGCCAGTCGAGGCAGGGCCTCCAATCAGCCCCAGCATTTT
cdr3_aa: CASRGRASNQPQHF
v_call: TRBV28
clone_size: -
d_call: -
j_call: TRBJ1-5

cdr3_nt: TGTGCCAGCAGCTTAGCCCACGATGGGGGCAAGTATGGCTACACCTTC
cdr3_aa: CASSLAHDGGKYGYTF
v_call: TRBV11-2
clone_size: -
d_call: -
j_call: TRBJ1-2

cdr3_nt: TGCGCCAGCAGTGTGGGACAGCTCAACACTGAAGCTTTCTTT
cdr3_aa: CASSVGQLNTEAFF
v_call: TRBV10-1
clone_size: -
d_call: TRBD1
j_call: TRBJ1-1

cdr3_nt: TGTGCCAGCAGCCTAGACAGCACAGATACGCAGTATTTT
cdr3_aa: CASSLDSTDTQYF
v_call: TRBV7-9
clone_size: -
d_call: -
j_call: TRBJ2-3

cdr3_nt: TGTGCCAGCAGCCCCGGGACAGCCTTAAACTATGGCTACACCTTC
cdr3_aa: CASSPGTALNYGYTF
v_call: TRBV7-9
clone_size: -
d_call: TRBD1
j_call: TRBJ1-2

cdr3_nt: TGTGCCTGGAGAGGCGTAGCGGGGGGGGAGACCCAGTACTTC
cdr3_aa: CAWRGVAGGETQYF
v_call: TRBV30
clone_size: -
d_call: TRBD2
j_call: TRBJ2-5

cdr3_nt: TGTGCCAGCACCTCCGAAGCAGAACAAGAGACCCAGTACTTC
cdr3_aa: CASTSEAEQETQYF
v_call: TRBV7-2
clone_size: -
d_call: -
j_call: TRBJ2-5

cdr3_nt: TGTGCCAGCAGATCCAAGATAGCGGGAGTAGGCACAGATACGCAGTATTTT
cdr3_aa: CASRSKIAGVGTDTQYF
v_call: TRBV7-9
clone_size: -
d_call: TRBD2
j_call: TRBJ2-3

cdr3_nt: TGCGCCAGCAGCCAAAGCGGTAGCGGCGCCTACGAGCAGTACTTC
cdr3_aa: CASSQSGSGAYEQYF
v_call: TRBV4-1
clone_size: once
d_call: -
j_call: TRBJ2-7

cdr3_nt: TGCAGCGTCTGGGACAGGGTTCAGGAAGCTTTCTTT
cdr3_aa: CSVWDRVQEAFF
v_call: TRBV29-1
clone_size: -
d_call: TRBD1
j_call: TRBJ1-1

cdr3_nt: TGTGCCACCAGCAGCGTTGGGACAGGGGACGAGCAGTACTTC
cdr3_aa: CATSSVGTGDEQYF
v_call: TRBV15
clone_size: -
d_call: TRBD1
j_call: TRBJ2-7

cdr3_nt: TGTGCCAGCAGCTTAGGGACTAGCGGGACTAATGAGCAGTTCTTC
cdr3_aa: CASSLGTSGTNEQFF
v_call: TRBV7-9
clone_size: -
d_call: TRBD2
j_call: TRBJ2-1

cdr3_nt: TGCGCCAGCAGCCAAGATCCGCGCGCTGGAGCTTTCTTT
cdr3_aa: CASSQDPRAGAFF
v_call: TRBV4-1
clone_size: -
d_call: -
j_call: TRBJ1-1

cdr3_nt: TGTGCCAGTACCACAGGGTCCTCCAATCAGCCCCAGCATTTT
cdr3_aa: CASTTGSSNQPQHF
v_call: TRBV19
clone_size: -
d_call: -
j_call: TRBJ1-5

cdr3_nt: TGTGCCAGCAGCGTAGATAGGGCCCCCAACAACATTCAGTACTTC
cdr3_aa: CASSVDRAPNNIQYF
v_call: TRBV9
clone_size: -
d_call: -
j_call: TRBJ2-4

cdr3_nt: TGTGCCAGCAGTTTCTCCCCATTAGGGTATGAGCAGTTCTTC
cdr3_aa: CASSFSPLGYEQFF
v_call: TRBV27
clone_size: -
d_call: -
j_call: TRBJ2-1

cdr3_nt: TGTGCCAGCAGCTCACGGGACAGGGGGAAACTGTTTTTT
cdr3_aa: CASSSRDRGKLFF
v_call: TRBV7-9
clone_size: -
d_call: TRBD1
j_call: TRBJ1-4

cdr3_nt: TGTGCCAGCAGTAGCGGGAGCTCCTACGAGCAGTACTTC
cdr3_aa: CASSSGSSYEQYF
v_call: TRBV11-1
clone_size: -
d_call: TRBD2
j_call: TRBJ2-7

cdr3_nt: TGTGCCAGTAGTAGTCGTCAGGGGGACACTGAAGCTTTCTTT
cdr3_aa: CASSSRQGDTEAFF
v_call: TRBV19
clone_size: -
d_call: TRBD1
j_call: TRBJ1-1

cdr3_nt: TGTGCCAGCAGTTTAACCGGGACTACCAACAATGAGCAGTTCTTC
cdr3_aa: CASSLTGTTNNEQFF
v_call: TRBV28
clone_size: -
d_call: TRBD2
j_call: TRBJ2-1

cdr3_nt: TGTGCCAGCAGCTTAATTCCAGGGGGCGCGGAGACCCAGTACTTC
cdr3_aa: CASSLIPGGAETQYF
v_call: TRBV7-3
clone_size: -
d_call: TRBD1
j_call: TRBJ2-5

cdr3_nt: TGTGCCAGCAGCCCTCCCTCCGGGACAGGCCTTTATGGCTACACCTTC
cdr3_aa: CASSPPSGTGLYGYTF
v_call: TRBV4-2
clone_size: -
d_call: TRBD1
j_call: TRBJ1-2

cdr3_nt: TGTGCCAGCAGCCAAGATGCGGCTAGCGGGGTGGGCAATGAGCAGTTCTTC
cdr3_aa: CASSQDAASGVGNEQFF
v_call: TRBV4-2
clone_size: -
d_call: TRBD2
j_call: TRBJ2-1

cdr3_nt: TGTGCCAGCAGCACCCGGGACAGCACAGATACGCAGTATTTT
cdr3_aa: CASSTRDSTDTQYF
v_call: TRBV11-1
clone_size: -
d_call: -
j_call: TRBJ2-3

cdr3_nt: TGTGCCAGCAGCTTGGCCTCGACTACCGAAAATGAGCAGTTCTTC
cdr3_aa: CASSLASTTENEQFF
v_call: TRBV5-4
clone_size: -
d_call: -
j_call: TRBJ2-1

cdr3_nt: TGTGCCAGCAGCCTAAGGACTAGCGGGGGGGAGTACGAGCAGTACTTC
cdr3_aa: CASSLRTSGGEYEQYF
v_call: TRBV7-8
clone_size: -
d_call: TRBD2
j_call: TRBJ2-7